The 27 T cell receptor beta chains listed next were all sequenced from one sample in a study of blood T cell repertoires in COVID-19. Some clones are missing from TCRdb's copy, which holds only in-frame ones; the method was immunoSEQ multiplex PCR. Here the sample spans roughly 260,000 clones, about four fifths being singletons. The source material was peripheral blood. Receptors were obtained from a woman younger than 30 with acute or convalescent COVID-19.

The genes are TRBV27 and TRBJ2-7; weak D call: TRBD1 (5 bases). The V gene's germline CDR1 is MNHEY and CDR2 SMNVEV (reference sequence). This CDR3 has 14 amino acids. With 2 bases removed from V and 0 bases from J, the gap between germline ends came to 8 bases. The CDR3 protein is CASSLGAISYEQYF. CDR3 sequence (DNA): TGTGCCAGCAGTTTAGGGGCCATCTCCTACGAGCAGTACTTC.

This chain uses TRBV28 with TRBJ1-2; D possibly corresponds to TRBD1 (6 bases). The CDR3 contains 14 residues. The V end lost 7 bases, the J end lost 4 bases, and 16 bases lay between the germline ends. Germline CDR1 reads MDHEN; CDR2 reads SYDVKM. This CDR3 reads CASTQGGALYGYTF. The CDR3 nucleotides read TGTGCCAGCACCCAAGGGGGAGCACTCTATGGCTACACCTTC.

The chain is built from TRBV6-2 or TRBV6-3 and TRBJ2-5, with D tentatively TRBD2 (6 bases). The ends were cut back, 6 bases at V and 2 bases at J, with 10 bases in the middle. The germline CDR1 and CDR2 sequences are MNHEY and SVGEGT. The length of the CDR3 is 13 residues. The CDR3 region is CASSRDLQETQYF. The CDR3 region has the DNA TGTGCCAGCAGCCGGGACTTACAAGAGACCCAGTACTTC.

This clone appeared a few times. This sequence joins TRBV6-6 and TRBJ1-5, with 9 positions matching TRBD1. The CDR3 covers 14 residues. The germline CDR1 and CDR2 sequences are MNHNY and SVGAGI (reference sequence). Trimming removed 6 bases from V and 4 bases from J; junction bases left unmatched: 4. As DNA, the CDR3 is TGTGCCAGCAGACAGGGGGCAGGGAATCAGCCCCAGCATTTT. It encodes CASRQGAGNQPQHF.

The chain is built from TRBV28 and TRBJ2-7; the D gene is possibly TRBD1 (6 bases). V gave up 4 bases and J gave up 3 bases, with 16 bases separating them. The CDR3 has 15 amino acids. Germline CDR1 reads MDHEN; CDR2 reads SYDVKM. The CDR3 DNA reads as TGTGCCAGCAGTTCCCCCGCCGACAGGCACTACGAGCAGTACTTC. Translating gives CASSSPADRHYEQYF.

V usage is TRBV14 and J usage is TRBJ2-3, with D possibly being TRBD2 (5 bases). In germline, CDR1 is SGHDN, CDR2 FVKESK. The CDR3 runs 16 residues. V dropped 4 bases and J dropped 2 bases, with 16 bases sitting between them. CDR3 DNA sequence: TGTGCCAGCAGCCGGGGATGGGCTAGCCTCACAGATACGCAGTATTTT. Protein: CASSRGWASLTDTQYF.

The gene calls are TRBV5-1 and TRBJ1-1; 8 bases match TRBD1. With 4 bases clipped from V and 3 bases from J, the junction kept 11 bases outside the gene matches. The CDR3 is 16 amino acids. Germline V gives CDR1 SGHRS, CDR2 YFSETQ. CDR3 nucleotides: TGCGCCAGCAGCCCGTTGGGACAGGCTCTTGACACTGAAGCTTTCTTT. Its protein is CASSPLGQALDTEAFF.

The chain links TRBV30 to TRBJ1-6; the D gene is possibly TRBD1 (5 bases). CDR1 and CDR2 (germline): GTSNPN, SVGIG (reference sequence). Trimming stripped 2 bases from V and 3 bases from J, with 11 bases between. The length of the CDR3 is 15 residues. CDR3 coding DNA: TGTGCCTGGAGTTTGGGGGGGATCTATAATTCACCCCTCCACTTT. This codes for CAWSLGGIYNSPLHF. Full variable domain (outside the CDR3, taken from reference TRBV30 and TRBJ1-6): SQTIHQWPATLVQPVGSPLSLECTVEGTSNPNLYWYRQAAGRGLQLLFYSVGIGQISSEVPQNLSASRPQDRQFILSSKKLLLSDSGFYLCAWSLGGIYNSPLHFGNGTRLTVT.

CDR3 protein: CASSATSIIFNEQFF. CDR3 nucleotide sequence: TGTGCCAGCAGCGCGACTAGCATCATATTCAATGAGCAGTTCTTC. This chain joins TRBV13 and TRBJ2-1; 7 bases fit TRBD2. The CDR3 consists of 15 residues. CDR1 PRHDT and CDR2 FYEKMQ come from the germline V gene (reference sequence). Trimming took 5 bases from V and 6 from J; bases not matched to a gene: 10.

This clone is a singleton in its sample. J is TRBJ2-4 and V is TRBV27; tentative D call: TRBD1 (5 bases). Trimming pared 5 bases from V and 6 bases from J, leaving 11 bases between. This CDR3 contains 13 residues. Germline V gene sequence: CDR1 MNHEY, CDR2 SMNVEV (reference sequence). DNA of the CDR3: TGTGCCAGCAGTCAGGGTTGGGGAAACATTCAGTACTTC. Amino acid sequence: CASSQGWGNIQYF.

This clone has just one count. This chain links TRBV4-3 with TRBJ2-1; TRBD2 might be the D (5 bases). The CDR3 runs to 16 residues. V lost 1 base to trimming and J lost 0 bases, with 10 bases between them. Germline values: CDR1 LGHNA, CDR2 YSLEER. CDR3 sequence reads: CASSQALRDSYNEQFF. The CDR3 DNA follows: TGCGCCAGCAGCCAAGCGCTCCGGGACTCCTACAATGAGCAGTTCTTC.

The chain combines TRBV29-1 with TRBJ2-2; tentative D call: TRBD1 (5 bases). The CDR3 loop spans 14 amino acids. The germline CDR1 and CDR2 sequences are SQVTM and ANQGSEA. With 4 bases removed from V and 8 bases from J, the gap between germline ends came to 17 bases. The CDR3 DNA reads as TGCAGCGTTGCGCAGGGAAACAACCCGGGGGAGCTGTTTTTT. It specifies CSVAQGNNPGELFF.

The chain uses TRBV5-5 and TRBJ1-5, with a weak D call TRBD1 (6 bases). This CDR3 has 14 residues. Germline CDR1 is SGHKS and CDR2 is YYEKEE (reference sequence). V was pared by 0 bases and J by 6 bases, with 10 bases between. The CDR3 DNA sequence: TGTGCCAGCAGCTTGGAACAGGGTGGTCAGCCCCAGCATTTT. Translated: CASSLEQGGQPQHF. The full variable domain, completed using reference TRBV5-5 and TRBJ1-5, is DAGVTQSPTHLIKTRGQQVTLRCSPISGHKSVSWYQQVLGQGPQFIFQYYEKEERGRGNFPDRFSARQFPNYSSELNVNALLLGDSALYLCASSLEQGGQPQHFGDGTRLSIL.

This sequence joins TRBV11-2 and TRBJ2-1, with 13 bases matching TRBD2. The CDR3 has 17 amino acids. V lost 2 bases, J lost 9 bases, and 10 bases stayed unmatched. The germline gives CDR1 SGHAT, CDR2 FQNNGV. The CDR3 nucleotides are TGTGCCAGCAGCTTACTTGGGACTAGCGGGACCCCCAGTGAGCAGTTCTTC. It is translated as CASSLLGTSGTPSEQFF.

The genes are TRBV6-4 and TRBJ2-3; 7 positions match TRBD2. V was pared by 6 bases and J by 6 bases, with 6 bases of the junction left unmatched. Germline CDR1 is MRHNA and CDR2 is SNTAGT. The CDR3 totals 13 residues. The CDR3 coding sequence is TGTGCCAGCAGAAGGAGCGGGGCGGATACGCAGTATTTT. Its protein is CASRRSGADTQYF.

In this sample, this clone turned up a few times. The chain couples TRBV27 to TRBJ1-5; the match to TRBD1 covers 7 bases. V dropped 4 bases and J dropped 2; count of bases not matched to a gene: 2. This CDR3 comprises 14 residues. Germline loops: CDR1 MNHEY, CDR2 SMNVEV (reference sequence). The CDR3 coding sequence is TGTGCCAGCAGTTACGGGACAGGCAATCAGCCCCAGCATTTT. Protein: CASSYGTGNQPQHF.

This chain joins TRBV6-2 or TRBV6-3 and TRBJ1-5; 7 bases line up with TRBD1. The germline V gene encodes CDR1 MNHEY and CDR2 SVGEGT. The J segment lost 7 bases and the V segment lost 6 bases, leaving 18 bases of the junction unmatched. The CDR3 consists of 17 residues. The CDR3 nucleotides are TGTGCCAGCAGCGTAATGGACAGGACAATGGCCAGACAGCCCCAGCATTTT. Translating gives CASSVMDRTMARQPQHF.

In its sample, this clone was seen once. The chain employs TRBV27 and TRBJ2-5; 9 bases line up with TRBD1. J gave up 4 bases and V 6 bases, and 9 bases lay outside the gene matches. The CDR3 is made up of 15 amino acids. Germline V gene data show CDR1 as MNHEY and CDR2 as SMNVEV (reference sequence). The CDR3 sequence: CASRKTGGGLETQYF. The DNA of the CDR3 is TGTGCCAGCAGGAAGACAGGGGGGGGTCTAGAGACCCAGTACTTC.

V gene TRBV27 combines with J gene TRBJ2-1, with D possibly TRBD2 on 6 matching bases. CDR1 and CDR2 (germline): MNHEY, SMNVEV (reference sequence). The CDR3 contains 20 residues. Trimming removed 2 bases from V and 5 bases from J, with 28 bases in between. CDR3 amino acids: CASSLVSPGADYTLNNEQFF. CDR3 sequence (DNA): TGTGCCAGCAGTTTAGTTAGCCCCGGGGCGGACTACACCCTAAACAATGAGCAGTTCTTC.

This sequence joins TRBV28 and TRBJ1-5, with 10 nucleotides matching TRBD1. In germline, CDR1 is MDHEN, CDR2 SYDVKM. This CDR3 is built from 16 residues. The V segment lost 8 bases and the J segment 2 bases; nucleotides outside the gene matches: 9. CDR3 nucleotide sequence: TGTGCCAGCCGGGACAGGGGAAGTTGGGGCAATCAGCCCCAGCATTTT. Translating gives CASRDRGSWGNQPQHF.

The chain employs TRBV12-3 or TRBV12-4 and TRBJ2-7, with a tentative D call TRBD1 (6 bases). V was trimmed by 4 bases and J by 12 bases, leaving 16 bases between them. This CDR3 has 12 residues. This CDR3 reads CASSSIGGGLYF. The CDR3 region has the DNA TGTGCCAGCAGTTCAATCGGTGGGGGCTTGTACTTC.

The V call is TRBV5-6, the J call TRBJ1-6; 9 bases agree with TRBD1. The CDR3 is 15 amino acids. Germline-derived CDR1 and CDR2 are SGHDT and YYEEEE. V lost 4 bases, J lost 7 bases, and 6 bases stayed unmatched. The CDR3 here is CASSHGQGLNSPLHF. In DNA, the CDR3 is TGTGCCAGCAGCCACGGACAGGGGCTAAATTCACCCCTCCACTTT.

The chain couples TRBV11-2 to TRBJ2-3; D is perhaps TRBD2 (6 bases). V dropped 6 bases and J dropped 0 bases, with 22 bases sitting between them. This CDR3 has 18 residues. Germline CDR1 SGHAT, CDR2 FQNNGV. CDR3 coding DNA: TGTGCCAGCAGGCTACGGAGTTGGAGTGCGGGAAGCACAGATACGCAGTATTTT. This encodes CASRLRSWSAGSTDTQYF.

This clone came up once. The V call is TRBV5-1, the J call TRBJ2-5; a weak D match, TRBD1 (7 bases). Trimming shortened V by 4 bases and J by 5 bases, and 15 bases separated the two germline ends. The germline gives CDR1 SGHRS, CDR2 YFSETQ. This CDR3 spans 14 amino acids. The DNA of the CDR3 is TGCGCCAGCAGCGGAGGGACAGCTACGGAGACCCAGTACTTC. It specifies CASSGGTATETQYF.

The chain couples TRBV13 to TRBJ2-2; TRBD1 aligns across 7 bases. The V segment lost 5 bases and the J segment 0 bases; nucleotides outside the gene matches: 6. The CDR3 consists of 16 residues. From germline, CDR1 is PRHDT and CDR2 FYEKMQ (reference sequence). The CDR3 DNA sequence: TGTGCCAGCAGCACGGAGACAGGGTCGAACACCGGGGAGCTGTTTTTT. It specifies CASSTETGSNTGELFF.

Only one count was recorded for this clone. This chain uses TRBV28 with TRBJ1-5; D is unclear. In germline, CDR1 is MDHEN, CDR2 SYDVKM. The CDR3 extends over 14 amino acids. V lost 2 bases, J lost 5 bases, and 10 bases lay in between. The CDR3 DNA reads TGTGCCAGCAGTTTAGGGTTCCGGGATCAGCCCCAGCATTTT. Translating it yields CASSLGFRDQPQHF.

This clone has just one count. The gene calls are TRBV3-1 (or the pseudogene TRBV3-2) and TRBJ1-1, with D uncertain. The ends were cut back, 4 bases at V and 5 bases at J, with 17 bases in the middle. The CDR3 contains 15 residues. The germline V gene encodes CDR1 LGHDT and CDR2 YNNKEL (reference sequence). The CDR3 sequence is CASSPGRRVWTEAFF. The DNA of the CDR3 is TGTGCCAGCAGCCCAGGTAGGAGGGTGTGGACTGAAGCTTTCTTT.